This TCR beta chain was documented in a study of blood T cell repertoires in COVID-19. Repertoires were generated with immunoSEQ multiplex PCR, while TCRdb's copy carries only in-frame clones and drops some. Of under 350,000 clones in the sample, around 85% were seen once. The CDR3 totals 15 residues. CDR1 is WNHNN and CDR2 is SYGVQD in the germline V gene (reference sequence). Trimming cost V 10 bases and J 1 base, with 19 bases left between them. The specimen was peripheral blood. The chain employs TRBV10-1 and TRBJ1-1; a weak D match, TRBD1 (6 bases). This TCR was recovered from a human donor in a cohort sampled during active COVID-19. The CDR3 region has the DNA TGCGCCACCGAAAAAGGGCCACAGGGGAACACTGAAGCTTTCTTT. Protein: CATEKGPQGNTEAFF.